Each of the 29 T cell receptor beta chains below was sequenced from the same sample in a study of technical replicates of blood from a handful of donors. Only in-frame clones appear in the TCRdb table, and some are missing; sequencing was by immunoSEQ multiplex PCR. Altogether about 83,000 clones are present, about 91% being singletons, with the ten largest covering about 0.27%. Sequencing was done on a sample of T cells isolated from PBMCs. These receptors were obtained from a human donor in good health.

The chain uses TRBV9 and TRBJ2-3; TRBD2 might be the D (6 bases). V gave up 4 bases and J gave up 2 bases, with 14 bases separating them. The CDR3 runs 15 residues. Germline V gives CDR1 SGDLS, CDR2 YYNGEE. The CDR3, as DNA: TGTGCCAGCAGCAATGTGGGGGAGGACACAGATACGCAGTATTTT. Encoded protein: CASSNVGEDTDTQYF.

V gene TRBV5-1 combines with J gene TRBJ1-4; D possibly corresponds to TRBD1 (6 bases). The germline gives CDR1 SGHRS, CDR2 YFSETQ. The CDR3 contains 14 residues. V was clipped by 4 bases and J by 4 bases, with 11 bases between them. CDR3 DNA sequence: TGCGCCAGCAGCGATGGACAGTTTAATGAAAAACTGTTTTTT. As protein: CASSDGQFNEKLFF.

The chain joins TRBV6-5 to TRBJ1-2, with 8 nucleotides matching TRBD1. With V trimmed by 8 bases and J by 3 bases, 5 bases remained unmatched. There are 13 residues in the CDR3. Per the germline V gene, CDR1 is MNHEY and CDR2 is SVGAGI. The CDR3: CASLGQGHYGYTF. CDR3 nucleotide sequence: TGTGCCAGCTTAGGACAGGGACACTATGGCTACACCTTC.

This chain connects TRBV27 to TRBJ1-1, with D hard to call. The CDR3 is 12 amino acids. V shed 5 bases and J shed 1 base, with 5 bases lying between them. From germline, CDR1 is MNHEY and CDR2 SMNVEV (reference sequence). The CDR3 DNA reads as TGTGCCAGCAGTCAAAAGAACACTGAAGCTTTCTTT. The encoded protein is CASSQKNTEAFF.

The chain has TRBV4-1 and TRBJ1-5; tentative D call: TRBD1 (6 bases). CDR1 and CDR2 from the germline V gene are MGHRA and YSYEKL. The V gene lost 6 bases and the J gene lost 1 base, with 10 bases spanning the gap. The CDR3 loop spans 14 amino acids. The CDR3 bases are TGCGCCAGCAGGCCTACAGGGAGCAATCAGCCCCAGCATTTT. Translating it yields CASRPTGSNQPQHF.

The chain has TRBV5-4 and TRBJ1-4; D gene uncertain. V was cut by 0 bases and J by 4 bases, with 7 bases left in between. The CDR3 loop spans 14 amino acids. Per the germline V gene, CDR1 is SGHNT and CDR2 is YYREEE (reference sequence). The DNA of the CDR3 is TGTGCCAGCAGCTTGGCCGGGAGTAATGAAAAACTGTTTTTT. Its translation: CASSLAGSNEKLFF.

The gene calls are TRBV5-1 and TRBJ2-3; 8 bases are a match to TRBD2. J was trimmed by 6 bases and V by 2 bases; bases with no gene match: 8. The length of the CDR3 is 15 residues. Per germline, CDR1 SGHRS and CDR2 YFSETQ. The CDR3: CASSFLSGGLDTQYF. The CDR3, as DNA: TGCGCCAGCAGCTTTCTCTCGGGAGGGCTGGATACGCAGTATTTT.

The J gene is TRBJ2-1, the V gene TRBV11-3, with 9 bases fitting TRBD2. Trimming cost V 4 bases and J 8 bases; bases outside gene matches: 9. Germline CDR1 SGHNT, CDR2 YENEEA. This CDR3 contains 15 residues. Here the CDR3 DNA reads TGTGCCAGCAGCTCAGTTAGCGGGAGTGGGGATGAGCAGTTCTTC. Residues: CASSSVSGSGDEQFF.

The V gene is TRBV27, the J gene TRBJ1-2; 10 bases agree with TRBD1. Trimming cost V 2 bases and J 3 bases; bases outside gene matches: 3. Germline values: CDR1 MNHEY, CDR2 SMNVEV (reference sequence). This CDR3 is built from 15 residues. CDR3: CASSLTTGGYYGYTF. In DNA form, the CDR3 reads TGTGCCAGCAGTTTAACGACAGGGGGCTACTATGGCTACACCTTC.

In DNA form, the CDR3 reads TGTGCCAGCATGTTCCGGGTCTACGAGCAGTACTTC. It is translated as CASMFRVYEQYF. This rearrangement joins TRBV6-1 to TRBJ2-7; D is unclear. Germline V gene lookup returns CDR1 MNHNS and CDR2 SASEGT. Trimming cost V 7 bases and J 3 bases, with 10 bases left between them. This CDR3 spans 12 amino acids.

The CDR3 DNA reads as TGTGCCAGCAGTCCTTCGCAACAGGGGGCCTACGAGCAGTACTTC. Its protein product is CASSPSQQGAYEQYF. V and J are TRBV28 and TRBJ2-7, with 8 bases that match TRBD1. This CDR3 is built from 15 residues. Per germline, CDR1 MDHEN and CDR2 SYDVKM. Trimming at V came to 5 bases and at J to 2 bases, leaving 8 bases not matched to a gene.

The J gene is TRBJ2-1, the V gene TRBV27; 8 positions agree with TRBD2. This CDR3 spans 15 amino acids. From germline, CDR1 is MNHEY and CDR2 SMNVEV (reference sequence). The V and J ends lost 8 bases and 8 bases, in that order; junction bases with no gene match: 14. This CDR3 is CASSPSTGGPHEQFF. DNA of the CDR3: TGTGCCAGCTCCCCAAGTACGGGGGGGCCCCATGAGCAGTTCTTC.

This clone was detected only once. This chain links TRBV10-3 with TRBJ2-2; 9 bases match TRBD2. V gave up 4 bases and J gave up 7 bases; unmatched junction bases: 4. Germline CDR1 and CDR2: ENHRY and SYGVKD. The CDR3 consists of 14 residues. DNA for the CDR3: TGTGCCATCAGTGGCGGGGGGGCCGTCGGGGAGCTGTTTTTT. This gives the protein CAISGGGAVGELFF.

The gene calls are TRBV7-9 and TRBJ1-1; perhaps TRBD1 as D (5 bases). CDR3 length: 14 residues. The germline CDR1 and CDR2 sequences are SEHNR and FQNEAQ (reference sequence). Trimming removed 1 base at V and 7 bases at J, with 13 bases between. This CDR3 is CASSLEQGGDEAFF. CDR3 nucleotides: TGTGCCAGCAGCTTAGAGCAGGGAGGGGATGAAGCTTTCTTT.

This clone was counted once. For the CDR3, the DNA is TGTGCCAGCAGTGAGATAGCAAATCCTAACGTCCTGACTTTC. Translated, it gives CASSEIANPNVLTF. The chain is built from TRBV2 and TRBJ2-6; D remains unclear. Germline V gives CDR1 SNHLY, CDR2 FYNNEI. V lost 3 bases and J lost 10, with 13 bases in between. CDR3 length equals 14 residues.

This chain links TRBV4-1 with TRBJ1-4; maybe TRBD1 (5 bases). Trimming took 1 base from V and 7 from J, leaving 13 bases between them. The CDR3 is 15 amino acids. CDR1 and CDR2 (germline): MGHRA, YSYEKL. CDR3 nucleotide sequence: TGCGCCAGCAGCCAAGTCCAGGGTTGGGGTGAAAAACTGTTTTTT. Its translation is CASSQVQGWGEKLFF.

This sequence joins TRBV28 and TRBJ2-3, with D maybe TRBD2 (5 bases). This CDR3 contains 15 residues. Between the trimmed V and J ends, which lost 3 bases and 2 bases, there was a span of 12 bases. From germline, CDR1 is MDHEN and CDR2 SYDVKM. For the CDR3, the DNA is TGTGCCAGCAGTTTGGAACTAGATTCCACAGATACGCAGTATTTT. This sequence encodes CASSLELDSTDTQYF.

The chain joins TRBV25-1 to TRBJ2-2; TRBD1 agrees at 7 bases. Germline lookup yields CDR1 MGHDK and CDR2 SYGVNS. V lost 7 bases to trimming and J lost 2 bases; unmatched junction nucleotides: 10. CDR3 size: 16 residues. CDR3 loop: CASIPTGTENTGELFF. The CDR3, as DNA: TGTGCCAGCATACCGACCGGGACAGAAAACACCGGGGAGCTGTTTTTT. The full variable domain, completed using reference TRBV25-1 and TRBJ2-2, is EADIYQTPRYLVIGTGKKITLECSQTMGHDKMYWYQQDPGMELHLIHYSYGVNSTEKGDLSSESTVSRIRTEHFPLTLESARPSHTSQYLCASIPTGTENTGELFFGEGSRLTVL.

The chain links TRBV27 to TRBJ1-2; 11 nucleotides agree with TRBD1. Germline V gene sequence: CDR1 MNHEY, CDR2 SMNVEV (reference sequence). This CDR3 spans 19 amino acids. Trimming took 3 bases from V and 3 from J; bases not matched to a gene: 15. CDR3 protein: CASSLVHAGQGVGDYGYTF. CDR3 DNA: TGTGCCAGCAGTTTGGTACATGCGGGACAGGGGGTGGGGGACTATGGCTACACCTTC.

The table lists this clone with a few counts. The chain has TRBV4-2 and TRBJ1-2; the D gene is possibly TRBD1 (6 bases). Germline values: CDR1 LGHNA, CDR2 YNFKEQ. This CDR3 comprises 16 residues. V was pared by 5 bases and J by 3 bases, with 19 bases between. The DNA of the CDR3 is TGTGCCAGCAGCTTCAACCTACAGGGAGAGCACTATGGCTACACCTTC. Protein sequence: CASSFNLQGEHYGYTF.

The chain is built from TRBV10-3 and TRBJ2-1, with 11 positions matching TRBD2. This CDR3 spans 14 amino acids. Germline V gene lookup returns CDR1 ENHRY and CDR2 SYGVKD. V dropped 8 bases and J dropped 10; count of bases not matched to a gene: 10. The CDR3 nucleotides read TGTGCCATCGGCCTAGCGGGAGGCCAAGAGGAGCAGTTCTTC. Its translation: CAIGLAGGQEEQFF.

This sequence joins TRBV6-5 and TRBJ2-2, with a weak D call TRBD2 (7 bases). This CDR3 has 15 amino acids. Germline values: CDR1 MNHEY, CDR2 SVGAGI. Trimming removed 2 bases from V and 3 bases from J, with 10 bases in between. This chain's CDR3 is CASSYKGGYTGELFF. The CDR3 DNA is TGTGCCAGCAGTTACAAGGGGGGGTACACCGGGGAGCTGTTTTTT.

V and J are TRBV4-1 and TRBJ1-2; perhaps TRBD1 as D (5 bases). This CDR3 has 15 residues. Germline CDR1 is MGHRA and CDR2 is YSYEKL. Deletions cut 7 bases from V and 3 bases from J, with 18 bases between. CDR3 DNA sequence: TGCGCCAGCAAGGACGCGGGGGGAAAGGACTATGGCTACACCTTC. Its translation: CASKDAGGKDYGYTF.

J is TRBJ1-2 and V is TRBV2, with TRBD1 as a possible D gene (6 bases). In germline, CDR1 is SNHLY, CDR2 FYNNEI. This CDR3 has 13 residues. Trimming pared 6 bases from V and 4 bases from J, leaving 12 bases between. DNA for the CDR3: TGTGCCAGCAGACTACAGGGTCCCTATGGCTACACCTTC. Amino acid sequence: CASRLQGPYGYTF. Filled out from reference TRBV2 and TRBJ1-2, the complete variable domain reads EPEVTQTPSHQVTQMGQEVILRCVPISNHLYFYWYRQILGQKVEFLVSFYNNEISEKSEIFDDQFSVERPDGSNFTLKIRSTKLEDSAMYFCASRLQGPYGYTFGSGTRLTVV.

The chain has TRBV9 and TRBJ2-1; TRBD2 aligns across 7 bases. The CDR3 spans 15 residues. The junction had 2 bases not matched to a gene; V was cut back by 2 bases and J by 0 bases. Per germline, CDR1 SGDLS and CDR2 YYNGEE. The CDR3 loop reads CASSVPSGSYNEQFF. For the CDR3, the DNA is TGTGCCAGCAGCGTCCCTAGCGGCTCCTACAATGAGCAGTTCTTC.

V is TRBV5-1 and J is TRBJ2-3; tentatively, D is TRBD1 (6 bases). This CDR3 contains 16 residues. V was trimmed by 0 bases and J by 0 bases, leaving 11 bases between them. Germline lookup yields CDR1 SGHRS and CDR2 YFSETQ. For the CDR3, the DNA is TGCGCCAGCAGCTTGGCCGGCAGGGGCAGCACAGATACGCAGTATTTT. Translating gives CASSLAGRGSTDTQYF.

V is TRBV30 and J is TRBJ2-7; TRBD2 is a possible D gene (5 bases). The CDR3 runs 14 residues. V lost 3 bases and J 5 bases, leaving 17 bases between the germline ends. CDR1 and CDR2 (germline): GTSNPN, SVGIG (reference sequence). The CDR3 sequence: CAWRSGKVSDEQYF. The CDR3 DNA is TGTGCCTGGAGATCCGGGAAGGTGAGCGACGAGCAGTACTTC.

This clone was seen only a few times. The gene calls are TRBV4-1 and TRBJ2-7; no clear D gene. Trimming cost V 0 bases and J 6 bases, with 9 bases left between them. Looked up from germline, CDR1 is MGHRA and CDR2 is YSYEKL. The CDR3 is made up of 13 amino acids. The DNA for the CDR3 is TGCGCCAGCAGCCAAGAAGTAAGAGCCGAGCAGTACTTC. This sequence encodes CASSQEVRAEQYF.

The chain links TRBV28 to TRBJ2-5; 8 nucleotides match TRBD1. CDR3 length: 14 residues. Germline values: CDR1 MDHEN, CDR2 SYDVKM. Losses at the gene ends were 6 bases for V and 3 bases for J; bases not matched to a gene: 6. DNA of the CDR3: TGTGCCAGCAGGGTACGGACAGGGAAAGAGACCCAGTACTTC. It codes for CASRVRTGKETQYF.